Sequencing of this T cell receptor (beta chain) was carried out in a study of spatial heterogeneity in lung cancer. Study-level information: There were consistently more beta-chain sequences detected than alpha-chain sequences.

Study results and limitations: Ubiquitous expanded tumor TCRs were seen in blood more at resection than at follow-up.

Documented time point: sample taken at primary tumor resection. Tumor, nontumor lung or frozen PBMC supplied whole RNA, sequenced without sorting. TCR cDNA molecules each had a unique molecular identifier. MiXCR was run by TCRdb on the 5' RACE reads, yielding one entry per CDR3 protein. The sample includes some 40,000 distinct CDR3 sequences, 4% to 6% of them seen just once. This clonotype has at least ten counts. Its antigen is undetermined. The V end was cut by 6 bases, the J end by 6 bases, with 18 bases between. In germline, CDR1 is MDHEN, CDR2 SYDVKM. This CDR3 is 15 amino acids long. This sample comprised PBMCs, obtained at surgery. The rearrangement joins TRBV28 to TRBJ2-4; perhaps D is TRBD1 or TRBD2 (6 bases each). The receptor comes from a female donor with early-stage non-small cell lung cancer. As DNA, the CDR3 is TGTGCCAGCAGCCCGGAGGGGGACGTCTTAAACATTCAGTACTTC. Encoded protein: CASSPEGDVLNIQYF.